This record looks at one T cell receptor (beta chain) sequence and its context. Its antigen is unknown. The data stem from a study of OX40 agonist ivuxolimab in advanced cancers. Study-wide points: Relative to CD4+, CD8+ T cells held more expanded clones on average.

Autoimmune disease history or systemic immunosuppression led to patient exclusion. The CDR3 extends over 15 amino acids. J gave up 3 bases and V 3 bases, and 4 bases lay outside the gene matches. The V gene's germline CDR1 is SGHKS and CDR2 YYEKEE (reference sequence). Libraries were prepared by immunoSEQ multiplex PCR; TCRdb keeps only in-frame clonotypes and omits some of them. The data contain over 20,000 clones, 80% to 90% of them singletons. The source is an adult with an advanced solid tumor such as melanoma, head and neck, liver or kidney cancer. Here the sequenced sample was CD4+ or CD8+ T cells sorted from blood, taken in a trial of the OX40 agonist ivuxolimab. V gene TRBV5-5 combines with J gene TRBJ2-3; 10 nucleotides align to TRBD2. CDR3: CASSSGLATTDTQYF. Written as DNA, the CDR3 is TGTGCCAGCAGCTCGGGACTAGCGACGACAGATACGCAGTATTTT.